These 32 T cell receptor beta chains share one sample of origin, sequenced in a study of TIL therapy for anti-PD-1-resistant metastatic lung cancer. This sample's time point: pre-treatment sample, taken before nivolumab and TIL therapy. Sequencing used immunoSEQ v3. Clones were read by immunoSEQ multiplex PCR, and TCRdb kept only the in-frame ones, dropping some. This table has just over 45,000 clones, 79% appearing once. The sequences come from blood, collected at baseline. The source of these receptors is a man aged 70-80 years with non-small cell lung cancer.

The V call is TRBV27, the J call TRBJ1-2; 11 bases are shared with TRBD1. Germline V lookup: CDR1 MNHEY, CDR2 SMNVEV (reference sequence). V lost 2 bases and J lost 5; bases outside the gene matches: 4. The CDR3 runs to 15 residues. The CDR3 DNA is TGTGCCAGCAGTTTAGGGACAGGGGGGAGGTATGGCTACACCTTC. Its translation is CASSLGTGGRYGYTF.

This clone was observed a few times. J is TRBJ1-1 and V is TRBV20-1; the D is unclear. Between the trimmed V and J ends, which lost 4 bases and 1 base, there was a span of 4 bases. The length of the CDR3 is 11 residues. The germline gives CDR1 DFQATT, CDR2 SNEGSKA (reference sequence). CDR3 residues: CSATPNTEAFF. The CDR3 nucleotides read TGCAGTGCTACGCCGAACACTGAAGCTTTCTTT.

CDR3 residues: CASSLVWQETYEQYF. CDR3 sequence (DNA): TGTGCCAGCAGTTTAGTGTGGCAGGAAACCTACGAGCAGTACTTC. This chain uses TRBV27 with TRBJ2-7; D gene ambiguous. The CDR3 is made up of 15 amino acids. The germline CDR1 and CDR2 sequences are MNHEY and SMNVEV (reference sequence). Trimming took 2 bases from V and 2 from J, leaving 13 bases between them.

The chain combines TRBV4-3 with TRBJ2-7; 10 bases map to TRBD1. Germline V CDR1 and CDR2: LGHNA, YSLEER. Losses at the gene ends were 3 bases for V and 2 bases for J; bases not matched to a gene: 1. The CDR3 consists of 14 residues. The CDR3 here is CASSHGQGAYEQYF. The CDR3 DNA reads TGCGCCAGCAGCCATGGACAGGGGGCCTACGAGCAGTACTTC.

The chain has TRBV2 and TRBJ1-4; D might be TRBD1 (6 bases). Trimming removed 4 bases from V and 3 bases from J, with 12 bases in between. The germline gives CDR1 SNHLY, CDR2 FYNNEI. This CDR3 spans 15 amino acids. CDR3 protein: CASSGGTSPNEKLFF. For the CDR3, the DNA is TGTGCCAGCAGTGGGGGGACATCCCCTAATGAAAAACTGTTTTTT.

The table lists this clone with a count of one. The V call is TRBV19, the J call TRBJ2-5; D tentatively fits TRBD1 or TRBD2 (7 bases each). The CDR3 covers 14 residues. CDR1 LNHDA and CDR2 SQIVND come from the germline V gene (reference sequence). V lost 1 base, J lost 5 bases, and 11 bases lay in between. The CDR3 spells CASSIGQGGETQYF. CDR3 sequence (DNA): TGTGCCAGTAGTATAGGACAGGGAGGGGAGACCCAGTACTTC.

The rearrangement links TRBV19 to TRBJ2-1; TRBD1 matches 11 bases. This CDR3 comprises 17 residues. The ends lost 5 bases at V and 1 base at J; junction bases unmatched: 7. Germline V gene sequence: CDR1 LNHDA, CDR2 SQIVND (reference sequence). The CDR3 loop is CASSLGTGGGSYNEQFF. The DNA for the CDR3 is TGTGCCAGTAGTTTGGGGACAGGGGGAGGATCCTACAATGAGCAGTTCTTC.

The chain combines TRBV6-6 with TRBJ1-4; 7 bases match TRBD1. V lost 6 bases to trimming and J lost 8 bases; unmatched junction nucleotides: 9. The V gene's germline CDR1 is MNHNY and CDR2 SVGAGI (reference sequence). The CDR3 loop spans 14 amino acids. In nucleotides, the CDR3 is TGTGCCAGCAGCCGGGACAGCAGGGGGGAAAAACTGTTTTTT. This translates into CASSRDSRGEKLFF.

The chain links TRBV6-4 to TRBJ2-5; D might be TRBD1 (5 bases). Trimming shortened V by 4 bases and J by 5 bases, and 11 bases separated the two germline ends. This CDR3 has 13 residues. Germline V gene sequence: CDR1 MRHNA, CDR2 SNTAGT. This chain's CDR3 is CASSGPSGETQYF. As DNA, the CDR3 is TGTGCCAGCAGTGGGCCCTCAGGGGAGACCCAGTACTTC.

This clone was seen only once. The chain joins TRBV11-2 to TRBJ2-5; TRBD2 matches 10 bases. V lost 5 bases, J lost 1 base, and 7 bases stayed unmatched. Germline loops: CDR1 SGHAT, CDR2 FQNNGV. The CDR3 sequence is 16 residues long. CDR3 loop: CASSLEGLARQETQYF. The DNA of the CDR3 is TGTGCCAGCAGCCTGGAGGGACTAGCGCGCCAAGAGACCCAGTACTTC. Full variable domain (rest looked up from reference TRBV11-2 and TRBJ2-5): EAGVAQSPRYKIIEKRQSVAFWCNPISGHATLYWYQQILGQGPKLLIQFQNNGVVDDSQLPKDRFSAERLKGVDSTLKIQPAKLEDSAVYLCASSLEGLARQETQYFGPGTRLLVL.

The CDR3 DNA sequence: TGTGCCAGCAGTCCTTTCGAGACCCAGTACTTC. This codes for CASSPFETQYF. The rearrangement uses TRBV6-6 and TRBJ2-5; D is unclear. Looked up from germline, CDR1 is MNHNY and CDR2 is SVGAGI (reference sequence). The ends were cut back, 5 bases at V and 5 bases at J, with 6 bases in the middle. This CDR3 comprises 11 residues.

This chain links TRBV19 with TRBJ1-1, with D unresolved. The germline V gene has CDR1 LNHDA and CDR2 SQIVND (reference sequence). V was pared by 1 base and J by 1 base, with 10 bases between. The CDR3 has 15 amino acids. CDR3 region: CASSIGAGKNTEAFF. The CDR3, as DNA: TGTGCCAGTAGTATAGGGGCAGGTAAGAACACTGAAGCTTTCTTT. The full variable domain, in which reference TRBV19 and TRBJ1-1 provide the parts outside the CDR3, is DGGITQSPKYLFRKEGQNVTLSCEQNLNHDAMYWYRQDPGQGLRLIYYSQIVNDFQKGDIAEGYSVSREKKESFPLTVTSAQKNPTAFYLCASSIGAGKNTEAFFGQGTRLTVV.

The rearrangement joins TRBV10-1 to TRBJ2-7; 8 bases are shared with TRBD2. The CDR3 runs to 13 residues. Germline V gene data show CDR1 as WNHNN and CDR2 as SYGVQD (reference sequence). Losses at the gene ends were 5 bases for V and 12 bases for J; bases not matched to a gene: 12. CDR3 bases: TGCGCCAGCAGTTCGACCGGGGGGGGACACCGGTACTTC. Translating it yields CASSSTGGGHRYF.

This chain joins TRBV30 and TRBJ2-2; 7 bases map to TRBD2. Germline V lookup: CDR1 GTSNPN, CDR2 SVGIG (reference sequence). The CDR3 is 17 amino acids. V was pared by 1 base and J by 3 bases, with 11 bases of the junction left unmatched. CDR3 sequence: CAWSARSGIRDTGELFF. CDR3 sequence (DNA): TGTGCCTGGAGTGCCCGGAGCGGGATTAGGGACACCGGGGAGCTGTTTTTT.

The chain is built from TRBV7-2 and TRBJ2-5, with 8 bases identical to TRBD2. J lost 4 bases, V lost 5 bases, and 6 bases had no gene match. Per germline, CDR1 SGHTA and CDR2 FQGNSA. The CDR3 covers 14 residues. The CDR3 region is CASSPGGVGETQYF. The CDR3, as DNA: TGTGCCAGCAGCCCGGGAGGGGTAGGAGAGACCCAGTACTTC.

The chain is built from TRBV5-1 and TRBJ1-1; D unresolved. V was cut by 2 bases and J by 1 base, with 9 bases left in between. CDR3 length equals 14 residues. From germline, CDR1 is SGHRS and CDR2 YFSETQ. The CDR3 region is CASSLGRENTEAFF. DNA for the CDR3: TGCGCCAGCAGCTTAGGACGGGAGAACACTGAAGCTTTCTTT.

This clone was seen only once. The chain has TRBV5-5 and TRBJ1-1; D gene unclear. Germline CDR1 and CDR2: SGHKS and YYEKEE (reference sequence). Deletions cut 0 bases from V and 0 bases from J, with 9 bases between. CDR3 length: 15 residues. This CDR3 is CASSLVAWLNTEAFF. CDR3 DNA sequence: TGTGCCAGCAGCTTGGTCGCCTGGCTGAACACTGAAGCTTTCTTT. The complete variable domain, with remaining parts taken from reference TRBV5-5 and TRBJ1-1, reads DAGVTQSPTHLIKTRGQQVTLRCSPISGHKSVSWYQQVLGQGPQFIFQYYEKEERGRGNFPDRFSARQFPNYSSELNVNALLLGDSALYLCASSLVAWLNTEAFFGQGTRLTVV.

The V and J genes are TRBV28 and TRBJ1-5, with TRBD1 as a possible D gene (6 bases). Germline V gene lookup returns CDR1 MDHEN and CDR2 SYDVKM. V was pared by 5 bases and J by 4 bases, with 12 bases between. The length of the CDR3 is 14 residues. CDR3 DNA: TGTGCCAGCAGTATACAGGGAGGGAATCAGCCCCAGCATTTT. Translating gives CASSIQGGNQPQHF.

This chain joins TRBV28 and TRBJ2-3; the D gene could be TRBD1 or TRBD2 (5 bases each). V lost 8 bases, J lost 2 bases, and 20 bases lay in between. The germline V gene encodes CDR1 MDHEN and CDR2 SYDVKM. CDR3 size: 16 residues. DNA for the CDR3: TGTGCCAGCTTCGCCGAAGAGGGGAGAGCCACAGATACGCAGTATTTT. It specifies CASFAEEGRATDTQYF.

J is TRBJ2-7 and V is TRBV28; no firm D call. Germline lookup yields CDR1 MDHEN and CDR2 SYDVKM. The V gene lost 2 bases and the J gene lost 7 bases, with 6 bases spanning the gap. The CDR3 length is 11 residues. The CDR3 DNA sequence: TGTGCCAGCAGTTTAGTGTCAGAGCAGTACTTC. Protein sequence: CASSLVSEQYF. The complete variable domain, with remaining parts taken from reference TRBV28 and TRBJ2-7, reads DVKVTQSSRYLVKRTGEKVFLECVQDMDHENMFWYRQDPGLGLRLIYFSYDVKMKEKGDIPEGYSVSREKKERFSLILESASTNQTSMYLCASSLVSEQYFGPGTRLTVT.

V and J are TRBV10-3 and TRBJ2-3; D is tentatively TRBD1 or TRBD2 (7 bases each). V dropped 9 bases and J dropped 2 bases, with 15 bases sitting between them. The CDR3 extends over 14 amino acids. Germline V lookup: CDR1 ENHRY, CDR2 SYGVKD. The CDR3 nucleotides are TGTGCCATACAGGGGAGGGCTACCACAGATACGCAGTATTTT. Its translation is CAIQGRATTDTQYF.

The rearrangement links TRBV30 to TRBJ2-7, with 7 bases matching TRBD1. Germline V lookup: CDR1 GTSNPN, CDR2 SVGIG (reference sequence). J lost 4 bases, V lost 0 bases, and 0 bases had no gene match. The length of the CDR3 is 12 residues. The CDR3 DNA follows: TGTGCCTGGAGTGTGGACAGGTACGAGCAGTACTTC. It is translated as CAWSVDRYEQYF.

V and J are TRBV18 and TRBJ2-7, with D perhaps matching TRBD1 (6 bases). This CDR3 is built from 14 residues. Germline V CDR1 and CDR2: KGHSH, LQKENI. V was cut by 0 bases and J by 7 bases, with 13 bases left in between. The CDR3 nucleotides are TGTGCCAGCTCACCACCGCGGACAGAACAAGAGCAGTACTTC. This translates into CASSPPRTEQEQYF.

The sample holds one count of this clone. The V and J genes are TRBV5-6 and TRBJ2-3; D may be TRBD2 (7 bases). Deletions cut 2 bases from V and 1 base from J, with 14 bases between. The length of the CDR3 is 16 residues. Germline assignment: CDR1 SGHDT and CDR2 YYEEEE. Here the CDR3 reads CASSFPGGRGTDTQYF. The CDR3 DNA reads TGTGCCAGCAGCTTCCCGGGGGGCCGTGGCACAGATACGCAGTATTTT.

Only one count was recorded for this clone. V usage is TRBV19 and J usage is TRBJ2-1; 7 bases line up with TRBD2. This CDR3 is 14 amino acids long. Germline assignment: CDR1 LNHDA and CDR2 SQIVND (reference sequence). V lost 2 bases to trimming and J lost 9 bases; unmatched junction nucleotides: 7. CDR3 loop: CASSIMAGVGEQFF. The CDR3 DNA is TGTGCCAGTAGTATAATGGCGGGAGTTGGTGAGCAGTTCTTC.

The chain recombines TRBV5-4 with TRBJ2-4, with TRBD2 matching over 8 bases. Germline V gene sequence: CDR1 SGHNT, CDR2 YYREEE (reference sequence). The CDR3 is made up of 17 amino acids. The V and J ends lost 3 bases and 1 base, in that order; junction bases with no gene match: 9. CDR3 in amino acids: CASSSSAGGLAKNIQYF. The CDR3 nucleotides are TGTGCCAGCAGCTCCTCGGCGGGAGGTCTGGCCAAAAACATTCAGTACTTC. Using reference TRBV5-4 and TRBJ2-4 for the parts outside the CDR3, the full variable domain is ETGVTQSPTHLIKTRGQQVTLRCSSQSGHNTVSWYQQALGQGPQFIFQYYREEENGRGNFPPRFSGLQFPNYSSELNVNALELDDSALYLCASSSSAGGLAKNIQYFGAGTRLSVL.

The V gene is TRBV6-1, the J gene TRBJ1-4; 7 bases match TRBD1. The CDR3 runs to 17 residues. The J segment lost 0 bases and the V segment lost 4 bases, leaving 8 bases of the junction unmatched. Looked up from germline, CDR1 is MNHNS and CDR2 is SASEGT. The CDR3 nucleotides are TGTGCCAGCAGTGCTGGGACAGTGGGAGCAACTAATGAAAAACTGTTTTTT. Translating it yields CASSAGTVGATNEKLFF.

The chain carries TRBV10-1 and TRBJ2-7, with 7 nucleotides matching TRBD2. The trim removed 4 bases at V and 6 bases at J, leaving 6 bases unmatched. Per germline, CDR1 WNHNN and CDR2 SYGVQD (reference sequence). The CDR3 is made up of 13 amino acids. The CDR3 here is CASSGGGGLEQYF. The CDR3 nucleotides read TGCGCCAGCAGTGGGGGGGGAGGGCTCGAGCAGTACTTC.

The genes are TRBV27 and TRBJ1-5, with a possible D match to TRBD1 (5 bases). V lost 4 bases, J lost 5 bases, and 9 bases lay in between. The CDR3 sequence is 13 residues long. CDR1 and CDR2 from the germline V gene are MNHEY and SMNVEV (reference sequence). The CDR3: CASSWRGDQPQHF. CDR3 coding DNA: TGTGCCAGCAGTTGGAGAGGGGATCAGCCCCAGCATTTT.

The chain is built from TRBV11-2 and TRBJ1-2; TRBD1 might be the D (5 bases). The length of the CDR3 is 14 residues. Trimming stripped 0 bases from V and 8 bases from J, with 13 bases between. Looked up from germline, CDR1 is SGHAT and CDR2 is FQNNGV. The CDR3 is CASSLDPGGLGYTF. The DNA of the CDR3 is TGTGCCAGCAGCTTAGACCCTGGGGGTCTAGGCTACACCTTC. The full variable domain, its missing parts supplied by reference TRBV11-2 and TRBJ1-2, is EAGVAQSPRYKIIEKRQSVAFWCNPISGHATLYWYQQILGQGPKLLIQFQNNGVVDDSQLPKDRFSAERLKGVDSTLKIQPAKLEDSAVYLCASSLDPGGLGYTFGSGTRLTVV.

This chain links TRBV7-2 with TRBJ1-2; TRBD1 aligns across 10 bases. V trimming: 3 bases; J trimming: 8 bases; junction bases outside the gene matches: 0. Germline CDR1 reads SGHTA; CDR2 reads FQGNSA. This CDR3 spans 12 amino acids. DNA of the CDR3: TGTGCCAGCAGCTTGGGACAGGGGGGCTACACCTTC. Protein: CASSLGQGGYTF.

The chain links TRBV28 to TRBJ1-1; D ambiguous. The CDR3 is 15 amino acids. Germline V gene sequence: CDR1 MDHEN, CDR2 SYDVKM. Trimming removed 4 bases from V and 0 bases from J, with 12 bases in between. As DNA, the CDR3 is TGTGCCAGCAGTTCAACAGACCGGGTGAACACTGAAGCTTTCTTT. This gives the protein CASSSTDRVNTEAFF.